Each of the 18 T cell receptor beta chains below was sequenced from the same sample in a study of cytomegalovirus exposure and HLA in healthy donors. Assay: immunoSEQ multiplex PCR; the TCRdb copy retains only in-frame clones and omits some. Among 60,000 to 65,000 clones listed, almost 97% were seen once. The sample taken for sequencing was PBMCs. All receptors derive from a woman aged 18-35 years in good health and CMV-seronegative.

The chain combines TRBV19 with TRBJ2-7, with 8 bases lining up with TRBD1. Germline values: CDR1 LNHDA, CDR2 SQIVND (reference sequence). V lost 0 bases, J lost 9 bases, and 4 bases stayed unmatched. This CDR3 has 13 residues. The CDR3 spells CASSIDPTGGQYF. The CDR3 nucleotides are TGTGCCAGTAGTATAGACCCCACAGGGGGGCAGTACTTC.

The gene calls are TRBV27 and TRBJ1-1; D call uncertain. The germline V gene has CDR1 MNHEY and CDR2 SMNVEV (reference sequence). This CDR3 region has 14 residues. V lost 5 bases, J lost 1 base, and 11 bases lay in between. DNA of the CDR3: TGTGCCAGCAGTCCCTCAACAACGAACACTGAAGCTTTCTTT. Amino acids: CASSPSTTNTEAFF.

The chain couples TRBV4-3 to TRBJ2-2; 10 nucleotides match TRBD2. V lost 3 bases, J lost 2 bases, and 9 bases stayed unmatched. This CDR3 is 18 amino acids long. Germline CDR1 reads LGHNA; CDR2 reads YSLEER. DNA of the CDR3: TGCGCCAGCAGCCACCGGGGTAGCGGGGGGCCTAACACCGGGGAGCTGTTTTTT. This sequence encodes CASSHRGSGGPNTGELFF.

CDR3 nucleotides: TGTGCCAGTACCCCTGGACAGAAAGCTGGAAACACCATATATTTT. The encoded protein is CASTPGQKAGNTIYF. The rearrangement uses TRBV19 and TRBJ1-3; possibly TRBD1 for D (6 bases). With 7 bases removed from V and 2 bases from J, the gap between germline ends came to 15 bases. The CDR3 runs 15 residues. Germline CDR1 and CDR2: LNHDA and SQIVND (reference sequence). Complete variable domain (other parts from reference TRBV19 and TRBJ1-3): DGGITQSPKYLFRKEGQNVTLSCEQNLNHDAMYWYRQDPGQGLRLIYYSQIVNDFQKGDIAEGYSVSREKKESFPLTVTSAQKNPTAFYLCASTPGQKAGNTIYFGEGSWLTVV.

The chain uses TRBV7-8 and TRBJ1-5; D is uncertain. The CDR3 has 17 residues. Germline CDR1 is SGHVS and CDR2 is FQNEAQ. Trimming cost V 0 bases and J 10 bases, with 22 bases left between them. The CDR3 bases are TGTGCCAGCAGCTTAGCCCCCTCTGGTGTAGCAATCAGCCCCCAGCATTTT. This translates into CASSLAPSGVAISPQHF. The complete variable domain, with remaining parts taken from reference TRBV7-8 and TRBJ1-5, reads GAGVSQSPRYKVAKRGQDVALRCDPISGHVSLFWYQQALGQGPEFLTYFQNEAQLDKSGLPSDRFFAERPEGSVSTLKIQRTQQEDSAVYLCASSLAPSGVAISPQHFGDGTRLSIL.

In DNA form, the CDR3 reads TGTGCCAGCAGTGAATTAACGGGGGGCTACACCGGGGAGCTGTTTTTT. It translates to CASSELTGGYTGELFF. The chain has TRBV25-1 and TRBJ2-2, with D perhaps TRBD2 (7 bases). Per germline, CDR1 MGHDK and CDR2 SYGVNS. V shed 1 base and J shed 3 bases, with 12 bases lying between them. The CDR3 has 16 amino acids. The full variable domain, in which reference TRBV25-1 and TRBJ2-2 provide the parts outside the CDR3, is EADIYQTPRYLVIGTGKKITLECSQTMGHDKMYWYQQDPGMELHLIHYSYGVNSTEKGDLSSESTVSRIRTEHFPLTLESARPSHTSQYLCASSELTGGYTGELFFGEGSRLTVL.

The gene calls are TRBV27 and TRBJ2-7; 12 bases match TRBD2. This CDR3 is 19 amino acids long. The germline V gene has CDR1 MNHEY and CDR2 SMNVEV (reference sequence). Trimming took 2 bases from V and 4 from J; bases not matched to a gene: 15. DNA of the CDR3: TGTGCCAGCAGTTTAGCCCCCAATCGACTAGCGGGAGTGGTTTACGAGCAGTACTTC. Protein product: CASSLAPNRLAGVVYEQYF.

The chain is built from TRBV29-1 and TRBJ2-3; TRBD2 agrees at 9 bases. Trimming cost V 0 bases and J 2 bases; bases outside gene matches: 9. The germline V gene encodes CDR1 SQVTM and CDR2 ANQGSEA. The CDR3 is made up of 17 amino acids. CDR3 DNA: TGCAGCGTTGAAGATCCGAGGCGGGAGGGACTCACAGATACGCAGTATTTT. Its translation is CSVEDPRREGLTDTQYF.

The DNA of the CDR3 is TGTGCCAGCAGCCGGGGGCGGGGGCCCTACGAGCAGTACTTC. As protein: CASSRGRGPYEQYF. The chain employs TRBV7-3 and TRBJ2-7; D might be TRBD2 (7 bases). V lost 5 bases to trimming and J lost 2 bases, with 13 bases between them. CDR3 length: 14 amino acids. Germline CDR1 SGHTA, CDR2 FQGTGA.

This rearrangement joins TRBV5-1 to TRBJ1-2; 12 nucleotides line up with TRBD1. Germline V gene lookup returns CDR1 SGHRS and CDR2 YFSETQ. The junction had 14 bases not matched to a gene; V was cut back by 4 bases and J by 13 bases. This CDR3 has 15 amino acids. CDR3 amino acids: CASSPGGGQGALCTF. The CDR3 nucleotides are TGCGCCAGCAGCCCCGGGGGGGGACAGGGGGCTCTCTGCACCTTC.

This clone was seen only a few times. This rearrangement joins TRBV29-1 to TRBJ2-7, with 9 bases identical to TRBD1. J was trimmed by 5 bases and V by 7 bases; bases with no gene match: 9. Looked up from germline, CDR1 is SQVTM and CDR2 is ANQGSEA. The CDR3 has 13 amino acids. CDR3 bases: TGCAGCGCCAGGGACAGGGAATCGGACGAGCAGTACTTC. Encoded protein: CSARDRESDEQYF.

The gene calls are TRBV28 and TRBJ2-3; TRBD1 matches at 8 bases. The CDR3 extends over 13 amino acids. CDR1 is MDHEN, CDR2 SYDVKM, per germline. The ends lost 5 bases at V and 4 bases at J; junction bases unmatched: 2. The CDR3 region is CASSPQGADTQYF. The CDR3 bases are TGTGCCAGCAGTCCACAGGGGGCAGATACGCAGTATTTT.

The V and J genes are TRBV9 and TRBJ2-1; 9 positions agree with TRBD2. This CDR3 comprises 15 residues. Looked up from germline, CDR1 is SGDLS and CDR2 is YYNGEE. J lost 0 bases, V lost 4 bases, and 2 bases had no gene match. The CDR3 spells CASSPLAGSYNEQFF. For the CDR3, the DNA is TGTGCCAGCAGCCCACTAGCGGGCTCCTACAATGAGCAGTTCTTC.

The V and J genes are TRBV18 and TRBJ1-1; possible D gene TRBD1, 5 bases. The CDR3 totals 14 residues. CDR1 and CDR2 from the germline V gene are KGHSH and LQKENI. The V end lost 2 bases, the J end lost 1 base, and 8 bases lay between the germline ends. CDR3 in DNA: TGTGCCAGCTCACCAGCAGGGAAGAACACTGAAGCTTTCTTT. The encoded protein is CASSPAGKNTEAFF.

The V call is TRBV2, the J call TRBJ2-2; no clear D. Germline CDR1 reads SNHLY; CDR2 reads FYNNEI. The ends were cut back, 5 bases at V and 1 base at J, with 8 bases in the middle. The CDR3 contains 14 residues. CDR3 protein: CASSPTMNTGELFF. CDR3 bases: TGTGCCAGCAGTCCCACAATGAACACCGGGGAGCTGTTTTTT.

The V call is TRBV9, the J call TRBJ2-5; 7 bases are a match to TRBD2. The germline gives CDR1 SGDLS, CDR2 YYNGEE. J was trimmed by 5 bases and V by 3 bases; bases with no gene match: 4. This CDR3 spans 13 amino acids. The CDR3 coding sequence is TGTGCCAGCAGCGCCTGGGGGGGGGAGACCCAGTACTTC. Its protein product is CASSAWGGETQYF.

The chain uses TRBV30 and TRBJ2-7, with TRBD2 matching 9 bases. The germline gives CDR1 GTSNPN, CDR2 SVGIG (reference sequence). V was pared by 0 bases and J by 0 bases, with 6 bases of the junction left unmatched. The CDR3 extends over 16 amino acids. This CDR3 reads CAWSVRLAGSSYEQYF. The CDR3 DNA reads TGTGCCTGGAGTGTACGGCTAGCGGGAAGCTCCTACGAGCAGTACTTC.

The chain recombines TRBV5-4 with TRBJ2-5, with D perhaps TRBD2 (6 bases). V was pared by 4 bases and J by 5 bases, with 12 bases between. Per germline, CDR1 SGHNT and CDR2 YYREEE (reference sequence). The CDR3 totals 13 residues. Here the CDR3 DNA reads TGTGCCAGCAGCCCCCGGGGGTTGGAGACCCAGTACTTC. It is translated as CASSPRGLETQYF.